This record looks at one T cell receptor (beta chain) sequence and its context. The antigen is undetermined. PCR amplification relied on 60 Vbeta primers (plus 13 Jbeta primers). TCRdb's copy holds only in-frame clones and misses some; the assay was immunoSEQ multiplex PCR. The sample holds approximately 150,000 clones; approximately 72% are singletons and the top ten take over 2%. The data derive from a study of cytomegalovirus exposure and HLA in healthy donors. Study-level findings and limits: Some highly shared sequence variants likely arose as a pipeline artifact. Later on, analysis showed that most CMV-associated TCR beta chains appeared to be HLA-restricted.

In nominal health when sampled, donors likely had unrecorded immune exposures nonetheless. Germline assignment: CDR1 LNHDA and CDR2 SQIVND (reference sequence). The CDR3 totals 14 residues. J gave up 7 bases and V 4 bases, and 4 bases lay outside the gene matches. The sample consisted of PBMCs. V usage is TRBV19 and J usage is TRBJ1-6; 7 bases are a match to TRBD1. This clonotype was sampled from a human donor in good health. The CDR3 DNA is TGTGCCAGTAGTAATCGACAGGGCAATTCACCCCTCCACTTT. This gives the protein CASSNRQGNSPLHF.